Below, one T cell receptor (beta chain) is given with its context. Its specificity is not known. A much bigger clone sits one base away, suggesting this may be a read error. Other DNA sequences from this sample encode an identical CDR3 as well. The method was immunoSEQ multiplex PCR; TCRdb's version includes in-frame clones alone and lacks a portion of them. In the table there are tens of thousands of clones, around 60% of which are singletons. The data were taken from a study of cytotoxic CD8 clonotypes in ibrutinib-treated CLL. Broader study findings: At ibrutinib response, clonality increased, and at progression it declined back toward baseline. Exceeding age-matched healthy donors, baseline clonality also tracked the counts of circulating CD8+ T cells. Under therapy, public clonotypes either contracted or stayed stable, and they were uncommon. Sampling of sustained-remission and progressing patients occurred at differing times.

The CDR3 covers 18 residues. Trimming took off 4 bases at V and 0 bases at J, with 17 bases between the two ends. Germline V gives CDR1 SGHNT, CDR2 YYREEE (reference sequence). This sequence originates from a human donor with chronic lymphocytic leukemia. The starting material was PBMCs, obtained after 24 months of ibrutinib treatment. The gene calls are TRBV5-4 and TRBJ1-6, with D possibly matching TRBD1 (5 bases). CDR3 amino acids: CASSHTAGSLSYNSPLHF. For the CDR3, the DNA is TGTGCCAGCAGCCATACGGCAGGGTCCCTCTCCTATAATTCACCCCTCCACTTT.